Following are 11 T cell receptor beta chains from one sample sequenced in a study of blood T cell repertoires in COVID-19. Measured with immunoSEQ multiplex PCR; TCRdb has only the in-frame clones, and not every one. The sample has some 250,000 clones, around 85% seen once. Sequenced sample: peripheral blood. The receptor set was obtained from a woman in her thirties who had recovered from COVID-19.

The chain uses TRBV5-5 and TRBJ1-3, with TRBD1 matching 7 bases. CDR3 length: 16 residues. J was trimmed by 1 base and V by 0 bases; bases with no gene match: 4. The germline V gene has CDR1 SGHKS and CDR2 YYEKEE (reference sequence). CDR3 in DNA: TGTGCCAGCAGCTTGGATGGGGGACAGTCTGGAAACACCATATATTTT. Its protein is CASSLDGGQSGNTIYF.

The V call is TRBV27, the J call TRBJ2-2; 9 bases align to TRBD1. The V and J ends lost 4 bases and 5 bases, in that order; junction bases with no gene match: 2. Germline CDR1 reads MNHEY; CDR2 reads SMNVEV (reference sequence). The CDR3 is 14 residues long. The CDR3 protein is CASSSGQGTGELFF. The DNA of the CDR3 is TGTGCCAGCAGTTCCGGACAGGGGACCGGGGAGCTGTTTTTT.

The rearrangement joins TRBV4-3 to TRBJ2-2; D is undetermined. V was trimmed by 0 bases and J by 5 bases, leaving 4 bases between them. From germline, CDR1 is LGHNA and CDR2 YSLEER. The CDR3 length is 13 residues. The CDR3 loop is CASSQDVTGELFF. For the CDR3, the DNA is TGCGCCAGCAGCCAAGATGTAACCGGGGAGCTGTTTTTT.

CDR3: CASSPTGAYEKLFF. CDR3 DNA sequence: TGTGCCAGCTCACCGACAGGGGCCTACGAAAAACTGTTTTTT. The chain joins TRBV18 to TRBJ1-4, with 8 positions matching TRBD1. V was clipped by 3 bases and J by 8 bases; unmatched bases: 5. The V gene's germline CDR1 is KGHSH and CDR2 LQKENI. The CDR3 covers 14 residues.

The V and J genes are TRBV23-1 and TRBJ1-3, with D possibly matching TRBD1 (6 bases). TRBV23-1 is classed as an ORF, of uncertain function. V lost 4 bases and J lost 0, with 13 bases in between. The CDR3 spans 16 residues. As DNA, the CDR3 is TGCGCCAGCAGTCGGTCGTTGGACAGCTCTGGAAACACCATATATTTT. The encoded protein is CASSRSLDSSGNTIYF.

The chain uses TRBV19 and TRBJ2-2; tentatively, D is TRBD2 (5 bases). V was clipped by 4 bases and J by 0 bases, with 9 bases between them. This CDR3 spans 15 amino acids. CDR1 and CDR2 (germline): LNHDA, SQIVND (reference sequence). The CDR3 loop is CASSKDGTNTGELFF. The CDR3 DNA reads as TGTGCCAGTAGTAAGGACGGGACGAACACCGGGGAGCTGTTTTTT.

The genes are TRBV12-3 or TRBV12-4 and TRBJ2-1; D is unclear. Deletions cut 0 bases from V and 11 bases from J, with 8 bases between. CDR3 length equals 12 residues. This CDR3 is CASSLAASQQFF. DNA of the CDR3: TGTGCCAGCAGTTTAGCGGCTTCCCAGCAGTTCTTC.

The rearrangement joins TRBV10-3 to TRBJ2-3; 7 nucleotides agree with TRBD2. The germline V gene has CDR1 ENHRY and CDR2 SYGVKD. The V gene end was trimmed by 3 bases and the J gene end by 1 base; junction bases not matched to a gene: 7. The CDR3 covers 16 residues. The DNA for the CDR3 is TGTGCCATCAGTGATTCAGGGAGGGGTGGCACAGATACGCAGTATTTT. It is translated as CAISDSGRGGTDTQYF.

The V call is TRBV5-1, the J call TRBJ1-5; 8 bases fit TRBD1. CDR3 length: 17 amino acids. CDR1 SGHRS and CDR2 YFSETQ come from the germline V gene. V trimming: 0 bases; J trimming: 0 bases; junction bases outside the gene matches: 5. This CDR3 reads CASSLGTGTSSNQPQHF. CDR3 coding DNA: TGCGCCAGCAGCTTGGGGACAGGGACTTCTAGCAATCAGCCCCAGCATTTT.

The genes are TRBV5-1 and TRBJ2-5, with 8 positions matching TRBD2. The trim removed 0 bases at V and 1 base at J, leaving 14 bases unmatched. The germline V gene has CDR1 SGHRS and CDR2 YFSETQ. There are 19 residues in the CDR3. CDR3 DNA sequence: TGCGCCAGCAGCTTGGAAGGGCCTAGGGCTAGCGGGTCCCAAGAGACCCAGTACTTC. It translates to CASSLEGPRASGSQETQYF.

The chain joins TRBV6-6 to TRBJ2-3, with a possible D match to TRBD2 (6 bases). The CDR3 is 12 amino acids. CDR1 and CDR2 from the germline V gene are MNHNY and SVGAGI (reference sequence). The V end was cut by 3 bases, the J end by 8 bases, with 9 bases between. The CDR3 region is CASSYVRGTQYF. The CDR3 DNA is TGTGCCAGCAGTTATGTGCGGGGTACGCAGTATTTT.